Included here is one T cell receptor beta chain sequence, with context. Its antigen is not identified. Unique molecular identifiers were built into the TCR beta cDNA libraries. One entry per CDR3 protein results from TCRdb running MiXCR on the PCR reads. The sample includes about 810,000 distinct CDR3 sequences, roughly 50% of them seen just once. This sample stems from a study of post-analysis software for immune sequencing data. Whole-study context: The cohort encompassed relapsing-remitting, secondary progressive and progressive-relapsing multiple sclerosis disease courses. General study results and limits: There were five TRBV segments more frequent in patients than controls, and TRBV5-6, TRBV5-1 and TRBV20-1 were among them.

Trimming took 4 bases from V and 0 from J, leaving 18 bases between them. The CDR3 has 17 amino acids. Germline CDR1 and CDR2: LGHNA and YNFKEQ. The sequence came from a girl under 18 with multiple sclerosis. V and J are TRBV4-2 and TRBJ1-1; perhaps TRBD1 as D (5 bases). The source material was blood. CDR3 nucleotides: TGTGCCAGCAGCCCCTACAAAGGGGACTCCATGAACACTGAAGCTTTCTTT. Protein sequence: CASSPYKGDSMNTEAFF.